This note documents a single T cell receptor (beta chain) sequence. What it binds is unknown. Profiling relied on immunoSEQ multiplex PCR, and the TCRdb table lists in-frame clones only, not all of them. The sample holds 150,000 or so clones, around 92% seen once. This sample was taken from a study of T cell responses to AZD1222 COVID-19 vaccine. Broader study findings: Epitopes outside B.1.351 and B.1.1.7 mutated regions reportedly drew nearly half of spike TCRs.

This CDR3 region has 13 residues. The J segment lost 7 bases and the V segment lost 6 bases, leaving 4 bases of the junction unmatched. The sequence was collected from an adult in good health. The gene calls are TRBV12-3 or TRBV12-4 and TRBJ1-5, with 9 bases lining up with TRBD1. The material was peripheral blood, obtained on day 0 of AZD1222 vaccination. The CDR3 nucleotides read TGTGCCAGCAGCCGGACAGGGGACCAGCCCCAGCATTTT. Translating gives CASSRTGDQPQHF.